Listed below are T cell receptor beta chains from one sample, sequenced in a study of T cells in Graves' hyperthyroidism and ophthalmopathy. TCRdb reprocessed the multiplex PCR reads with MiXCR, giving one entry per CDR3 protein. The sample carries roughly 200,000 distinct CDR3 sequences, roughly 18% recorded once. The sequencing sample was made of blood. These receptor sequences come from a man in his forties or fifties with Graves' hyperthyroidism. Both conserved end residues are part of each CDR3. A D gene is named only where the DNA matches it firmly. Size tells how often a clone was seen (once, few, many) or the class of an expanded clone, and some rows leave it out.

cdr3_nt: TGCAGTGCTAGCCCGGATCTTCAGGCCGAGCAGTACTTC
cdr3_aa: CSASPDLQAEQYF
j_call: TRBJ2-7
d_call: -
clone_size: many
v_call: TRBV20-1

cdr3_nt: TGTGCCAGCAGTGAGGGGTTCGGAAACACCATATATTTT
cdr3_aa: CASSEGFGNTIYF
j_call: TRBJ1-3
d_call: -
clone_size: many
v_call: TRBV2

cdr3_nt: TGTGCCAGCAGTGCCCGTTCTAGCGGGGGTGGGCTGTTTTTT
cdr3_aa: CASSARSSGGGLFF
j_call: TRBJ2-2
d_call: TRBD2
clone_size: many
v_call: TRBV2

cdr3_nt: TGTGCCAGCAGCCGACTAGCGGGGGGGGCCAGCACAGATACGCAGTATTTT
cdr3_aa: CASSRLAGGASTDTQYF
j_call: TRBJ2-3
d_call: TRBD2
clone_size: few
v_call: TRBV7-9

cdr3_nt: TGTGCCAGCAGCCCTACGGGACATTCCCAGGGAGACTATGGCTACACCTTC
cdr3_aa: CASSPTGHSQGDYGYTF
j_call: TRBJ1-2
d_call: -
clone_size: many
v_call: TRBV6-1

cdr3_nt: TGTGCCAGCAGCGCGACCGGGGCCTTTTACGAGCAGTACTTC
cdr3_aa: CASSATGAFYEQYF
j_call: TRBJ2-7
d_call: -
clone_size: -
v_call: TRBV9

cdr3_nt: TGTGCCAGCAGCATAAACAGGGGAAACGTAGAGGATGAGCAGTTCTTC
cdr3_aa: CASSINRGNVEDEQFF
j_call: TRBJ2-1
d_call: TRBD1
clone_size: many
v_call: TRBV27

cdr3_nt: TGTGCCAGCAGCGCACAGGGGGCGGTGAGCAATCAGCCCCAGCATTTT
cdr3_aa: CASSAQGAVSNQPQHF
j_call: TRBJ1-5
d_call: TRBD1
clone_size: many
v_call: TRBV7-9

cdr3_nt: TGTGCCAGCAGCCAAGTGGAGACCGGGACCACAGATACGCAGTATTTT
cdr3_aa: CASSQVETGTTDTQYF
j_call: TRBJ2-3
d_call: -
clone_size: -
v_call: TRBV14

cdr3_nt: TGCAGTGCTGCTTGGCAGGGACAGACCTACGAGCAGTACTTC
cdr3_aa: CSAAWQGQTYEQYF
j_call: TRBJ2-7
d_call: TRBD1
clone_size: -
v_call: TRBV20-1

cdr3_nt: TGCAGCGTTTCAGGGGCTAACACCGGGGAGCTGTTTTTT
cdr3_aa: CSVSGANTGELFF
j_call: TRBJ2-2
d_call: -
clone_size: few
v_call: TRBV29-1

cdr3_nt: TGCAGTGCTAGAGACGACGGGCACCAAGAGACCCAGTACTTC
cdr3_aa: CSARDDGHQETQYF
j_call: TRBJ2-5
d_call: -
clone_size: many
v_call: TRBV20-1

cdr3_nt: TGTGCCAGTAATCAGGGAGACACAGATACGCAGTATTTT
cdr3_aa: CASNQGDTDTQYF
j_call: TRBJ2-3
d_call: -
clone_size: few
v_call: TRBV19

cdr3_nt: TGTGCCACACAGGGCTTCATGAACACTGAAGCTTTCTTT
cdr3_aa: CATQGFMNTEAFF
j_call: TRBJ1-1
d_call: -
clone_size: many
v_call: TRBV2

cdr3_nt: TGTGCCAGCAGTAGACAGGGGGTTACCTACGAGCAGTACTTC
cdr3_aa: CASSRQGVTYEQYF
j_call: TRBJ2-7
d_call: TRBD1
clone_size: -
v_call: TRBV6-2/TRBV6-3

cdr3_nt: TGTGCCAGCAGCTTGAGAGGGGGGTTGGGGAATAGCAATCAGCCCCAGCATTTT
cdr3_aa: CASSLRGGLGNSNQPQHF
j_call: TRBJ1-5
d_call: -
clone_size: many
v_call: TRBV5-5

cdr3_nt: TGTGCCAGCAGCTCGACCCGAACAGGGTCCGGAAACACCATATATTTT
cdr3_aa: CASSSTRTGSGNTIYF
j_call: TRBJ1-3
d_call: -
clone_size: many
v_call: TRBV7-2

cdr3_nt: TGTGCCAGCAGTGGTTTGGCCCGGGGGTACCAAGAGACCCAGTACTTC
cdr3_aa: CASSGLARGYQETQYF
j_call: TRBJ2-5
d_call: -
clone_size: many
v_call: TRBV6-1

cdr3_nt: TGTGCCAGCAGTTACTCTTCAGGGCGGACCGGGGAGCTGTTTTTT
cdr3_aa: CASSYSSGRTGELFF
j_call: TRBJ2-2
d_call: -
clone_size: many
v_call: TRBV6-6

cdr3_nt: TGTGCCAGCAGTGATAAGAGAGGGGTTCAGAGCTCCTACAATGAGCAGTTCTTC
cdr3_aa: CASSDKRGVQSSYNEQFF
j_call: TRBJ2-1
d_call: -
clone_size: many
v_call: TRBV2

cdr3_nt: TGCAGTGTTTACGGGGTTTCAGGCACTGAAGCTTTCTTT
cdr3_aa: CSVYGVSGTEAFF
j_call: TRBJ1-1
d_call: -
clone_size: many
v_call: TRBV20-1

cdr3_nt: TGTGCCAGCAGCCAACAGGGTAATGGCTACACCTTC
cdr3_aa: CASSQQGNGYTF
j_call: TRBJ1-2
d_call: -
clone_size: many
v_call: TRBV27

cdr3_nt: TGTGCCAGCAGGGGACAGGGAGGCACCGGGGAGCTGTTTTTT
cdr3_aa: CASRGQGGTGELFF
j_call: TRBJ2-2
d_call: TRBD1
clone_size: many
v_call: TRBV7-6

cdr3_nt: TGTGCCAGCAGCCAGATGGACAGGGGATCACCCCTCCACTTT
cdr3_aa: CASSQMDRGSPLHF
j_call: TRBJ1-6
d_call: TRBD1
clone_size: many
v_call: TRBV3-1

cdr3_nt: TGTGCCAGCAGGACGGATACAGGGAGTAGTAGAGCTTTCTTT
cdr3_aa: CASRTDTGSSRAFF
j_call: TRBJ1-1
d_call: -
clone_size: few
v_call: TRBV6-1

cdr3_nt: TGCAGTGCTAGACTAGCGGGGGGCAACCCTAGGGAGCAGTACTTC
cdr3_aa: CSARLAGGNPREQYF
j_call: TRBJ2-7
d_call: TRBD2
clone_size: many
v_call: TRBV20-1

cdr3_nt: TGCAGTGCCCTCAGTCAGGGAACCTACGAGCAGTACTTC
cdr3_aa: CSALSQGTYEQYF
j_call: TRBJ2-7
d_call: -
clone_size: many
v_call: TRBV20-1

cdr3_nt: TGCAGTGCTGCCGTGAGGGCCGAGCAGTACTTC
cdr3_aa: CSAAVRAEQYF
j_call: TRBJ2-7
d_call: -
clone_size: -
v_call: TRBV20-1

cdr3_nt: TGTGCCAGCAGCGTAGCTTGGCAGTCAAATGAAAAACTGTTTTTT
cdr3_aa: CASSVAWQSNEKLFF
j_call: TRBJ1-4
d_call: -
clone_size: -
v_call: TRBV7-2

cdr3_nt: TGTGCCAGCAGCTTAACAGGGAATCGGGACGGCTACACCTTC
cdr3_aa: CASSLTGNRDGYTF
j_call: TRBJ1-2
d_call: -
clone_size: -
v_call: TRBV9

cdr3_nt: TGTGCCAGCAGTGAAGGCCCTTACTATGGCTACACCTTC
cdr3_aa: CASSEGPYYGYTF
j_call: TRBJ1-2
d_call: -
clone_size: many
v_call: TRBV27

cdr3_nt: TGCGCCAGCAGCTCGGGGACAGGGGGCTCCTACGAGCAGTACTTC
cdr3_aa: CASSSGTGGSYEQYF
j_call: TRBJ2-7
d_call: TRBD1
clone_size: many
v_call: TRBV5-1

cdr3_nt: TGTGCCAGCAGTAGACATGGGGGGGGCGCTGAAGCTTTCTTT
cdr3_aa: CASSRHGGGAEAFF
j_call: TRBJ1-1
d_call: -
clone_size: few
v_call: TRBV6-1

cdr3_nt: TGCGCCAGCAGCTTGCAGGCCCAAGAGACCCAGTACTTC
cdr3_aa: CASSLQAQETQYF
j_call: TRBJ2-5
d_call: -
clone_size: few
v_call: TRBV5-1

cdr3_nt: TGTGCTAGTGCTCGGACAGGGAGGGAGACCCAGTACTTC
cdr3_aa: CASARTGRETQYF
j_call: TRBJ2-5
d_call: TRBD1
clone_size: many
v_call: TRBV12-5

cdr3_nt: TGCAGTGCTCCCGGAGAATCGGGCGAAAAACTGTTTTTT
cdr3_aa: CSAPGESGEKLFF
j_call: TRBJ1-4
d_call: -
clone_size: many
v_call: TRBV20-1

cdr3_nt: TGTGCCAGCAGTTGGGGACAGGGAACTGAAGCTTTCTTT
cdr3_aa: CASSWGQGTEAFF
j_call: TRBJ1-1
d_call: TRBD1
clone_size: many
v_call: TRBV12-3/TRBV12-4

cdr3_nt: TGCGCCAGCAGCTTGGCTCGGAACTCCTACGAGCAGTACTTC
cdr3_aa: CASSLARNSYEQYF
j_call: TRBJ2-7
d_call: -
clone_size: -
v_call: TRBV5-1

cdr3_nt: TGCGCCAGCAGCCAATTGGAGGGTCTTCCGTACGAGCAGTACTTC
cdr3_aa: CASSQLEGLPYEQYF
j_call: TRBJ2-7
d_call: -
clone_size: -
v_call: TRBV4-3

cdr3_nt: TGCGCCAGCAGCTCCGGGCCGGGGAACACTGAAGCTTTCTTT
cdr3_aa: CASSSGPGNTEAFF
j_call: TRBJ1-1
d_call: -
clone_size: -
v_call: TRBV5-1

cdr3_nt: TGTGCCTGGAGTGTACAACGGATTCCATACGAGCAGTACTTC
cdr3_aa: CAWSVQRIPYEQYF
j_call: TRBJ2-7
d_call: -
clone_size: many
v_call: TRBV30

cdr3_nt: TGTGCCAGCTCACCCTCGACAGGGGGCAATCAGCCCCAGCATTTT
cdr3_aa: CASSPSTGGNQPQHF
j_call: TRBJ1-5
d_call: TRBD1
clone_size: many
v_call: TRBV18

cdr3_nt: TGCAGTGCTAGTTCTAGTAGCGGGGGACTCCGGGAGACCCAGTACTTC
cdr3_aa: CSASSSSGGLRETQYF
j_call: TRBJ2-5
d_call: TRBD2
clone_size: many
v_call: TRBV20-1

cdr3_nt: TGTGCCAGCAGTGAAGTGGGGAATGAGCAGTTCTTC
cdr3_aa: CASSEVGNEQFF
j_call: TRBJ2-1
d_call: -
clone_size: many
v_call: TRBV2

cdr3_nt: TGTGCCAGCAGCTTGGGAACGGGGGGTCCTCGGGAGCAGTACTTC
cdr3_aa: CASSLGTGGPREQYF
j_call: TRBJ2-7
d_call: TRBD2
clone_size: few
v_call: TRBV5-6

cdr3_nt: TGTGCCAGCAGCGTAGGGCAGAGAAACAATGAGCAGTTCTTC
cdr3_aa: CASSVGQRNNEQFF
j_call: TRBJ2-1
d_call: -
clone_size: few
v_call: TRBV9

cdr3_nt: TGCAGTGCTAGAGATCTCGGGGGCCTTAACTATGGCTACACCTTC
cdr3_aa: CSARDLGGLNYGYTF
j_call: TRBJ1-2
d_call: -
clone_size: many
v_call: TRBV20-1

cdr3_nt: TGTGCCAGCAGCGTAGGGACAGCCTGGCCCTACGAGCAGTACTTC
cdr3_aa: CASSVGTAWPYEQYF
j_call: TRBJ2-7
d_call: -
clone_size: many
v_call: TRBV9

cdr3_nt: TGCGCCAGCAGCAAGGACAGAAGCACAGATACGCGGTATTTT
cdr3_aa: CASSKDRSTDTRYF
j_call: TRBJ2-3
d_call: -
clone_size: -
v_call: TRBV5-1

cdr3_nt: TGTGCCAGCAGCCCCGGCAGCAGATATGGCTACACCTTC
cdr3_aa: CASSPGSRYGYTF
j_call: TRBJ1-2
d_call: -
clone_size: -
v_call: TRBV7-9

cdr3_nt: TGTGCCAGCAGTTCACGACGACAGGGGGCTTATGGCTACACCTTC
cdr3_aa: CASSSRRQGAYGYTF
j_call: TRBJ1-2
d_call: TRBD1
clone_size: few
v_call: TRBV28

cdr3_nt: TGTGCCAGCAGCACATCCGGGACTACCTCTTTTGAGACCCAGTACTTC
cdr3_aa: CASSTSGTTSFETQYF
j_call: TRBJ2-5
d_call: TRBD2
clone_size: -
v_call: TRBV5-5

cdr3_nt: TGTGCCAGCAGCTTAGCGACAGGGTTCAATCAGCCCCAGCATTTT
cdr3_aa: CASSLATGFNQPQHF
j_call: TRBJ1-5
d_call: TRBD1
clone_size: -
v_call: TRBV7-6

cdr3_nt: TGTGCCAGCTCACCAAGCGGGGGGACAGGGGGCGATCAGCCCCAGCATTTT
cdr3_aa: CASSPSGGTGGDQPQHF
j_call: TRBJ1-5
d_call: TRBD1
clone_size: many
v_call: TRBV18

cdr3_nt: TGTGCCAGCTCAACCAGGGGGCTTGGAACCGGGGAGCTGTTTTTT
cdr3_aa: CASSTRGLGTGELFF
j_call: TRBJ2-2
d_call: TRBD1
clone_size: few
v_call: TRBV18

cdr3_nt: TGTGCCAGCAGCTTGGGACAGTTCGGTACTGAAGCTTTCTTT
cdr3_aa: CASSLGQFGTEAFF
j_call: TRBJ1-1
d_call: TRBD1
clone_size: many
v_call: TRBV7-2

cdr3_nt: TGCAGTGCTAGATACGGCGGGGGGATCACAGATACGCAGTATTTT
cdr3_aa: CSARYGGGITDTQYF
j_call: TRBJ2-3
d_call: TRBD2
clone_size: many
v_call: TRBV20-1

cdr3_nt: TGTGCCAGCAGCACCCGTAGTTTGTGGACCGGGGAGCTGTTTTTT
cdr3_aa: CASSTRSLWTGELFF
j_call: TRBJ2-2
d_call: -
clone_size: -
v_call: TRBV5-6

cdr3_nt: TGTGCCAGCACTTTCGACAGCCAAGAGACCCAGTACTTC
cdr3_aa: CASTFDSQETQYF
j_call: TRBJ2-5
d_call: -
clone_size: few
v_call: TRBV6-1

cdr3_nt: TGTGCCAGCAGTGAGGATCAGAACACCGAAGCTTTCTTT
cdr3_aa: CASSEDQNTEAFF
j_call: TRBJ1-1
d_call: -
clone_size: once
v_call: TRBV6-1